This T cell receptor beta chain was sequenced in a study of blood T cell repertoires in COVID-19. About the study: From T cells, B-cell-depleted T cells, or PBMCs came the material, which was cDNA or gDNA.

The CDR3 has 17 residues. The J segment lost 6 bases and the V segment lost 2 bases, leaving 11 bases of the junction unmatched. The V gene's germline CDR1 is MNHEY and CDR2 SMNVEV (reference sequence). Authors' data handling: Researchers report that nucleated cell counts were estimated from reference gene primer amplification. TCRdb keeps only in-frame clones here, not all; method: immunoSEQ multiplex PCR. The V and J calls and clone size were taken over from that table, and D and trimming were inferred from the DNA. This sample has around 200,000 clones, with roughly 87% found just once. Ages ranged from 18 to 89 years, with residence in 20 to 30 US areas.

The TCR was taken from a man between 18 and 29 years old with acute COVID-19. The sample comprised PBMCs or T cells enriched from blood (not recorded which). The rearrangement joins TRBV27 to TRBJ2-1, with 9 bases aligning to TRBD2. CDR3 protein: CASSLTTYGTSINEQFF. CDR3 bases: TGTGCCAGCAGTTTAACAACCTACGGGACTAGCATCAATGAGCAGTTCTTC.